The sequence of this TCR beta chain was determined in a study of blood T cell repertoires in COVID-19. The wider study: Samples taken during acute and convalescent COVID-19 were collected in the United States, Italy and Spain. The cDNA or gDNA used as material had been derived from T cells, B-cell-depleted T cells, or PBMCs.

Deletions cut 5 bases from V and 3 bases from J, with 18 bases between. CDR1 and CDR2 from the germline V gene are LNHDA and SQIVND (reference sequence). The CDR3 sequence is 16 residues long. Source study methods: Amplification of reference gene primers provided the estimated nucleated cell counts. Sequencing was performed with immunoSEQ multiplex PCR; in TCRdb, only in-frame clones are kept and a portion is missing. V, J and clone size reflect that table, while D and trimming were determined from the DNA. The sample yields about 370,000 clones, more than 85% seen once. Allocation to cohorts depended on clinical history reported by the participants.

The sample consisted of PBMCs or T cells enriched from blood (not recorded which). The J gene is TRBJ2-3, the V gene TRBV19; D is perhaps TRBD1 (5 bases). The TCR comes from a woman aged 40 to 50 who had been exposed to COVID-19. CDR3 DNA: TGTGCCAGTAGTCCGAGCTGGGGCGGACCGACAGATACGCAGTATTTT. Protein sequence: CASSPSWGGPTDTQYF.